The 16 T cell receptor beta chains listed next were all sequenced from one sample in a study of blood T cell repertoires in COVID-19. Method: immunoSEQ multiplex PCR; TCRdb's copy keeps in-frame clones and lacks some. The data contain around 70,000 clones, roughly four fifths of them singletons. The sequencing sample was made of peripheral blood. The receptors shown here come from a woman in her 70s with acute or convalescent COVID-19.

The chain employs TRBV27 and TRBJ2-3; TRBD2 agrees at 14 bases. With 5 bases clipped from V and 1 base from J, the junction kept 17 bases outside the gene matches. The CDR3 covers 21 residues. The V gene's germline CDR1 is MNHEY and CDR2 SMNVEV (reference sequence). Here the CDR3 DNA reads TGTGCCAGCAGTACCTCACAGGGACTAGCGGGAGTAAGAGCCCGCACAGATACGCAGTATTTT. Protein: CASSTSQGLAGVRARTDTQYF.

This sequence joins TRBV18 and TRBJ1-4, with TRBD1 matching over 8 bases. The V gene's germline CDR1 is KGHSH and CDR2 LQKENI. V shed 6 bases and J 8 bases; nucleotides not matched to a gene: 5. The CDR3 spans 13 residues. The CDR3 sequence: CASSTGQAEKLFF. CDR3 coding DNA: TGTGCCAGCTCGACGGGACAGGCCGAAAAACTGTTTTTT.

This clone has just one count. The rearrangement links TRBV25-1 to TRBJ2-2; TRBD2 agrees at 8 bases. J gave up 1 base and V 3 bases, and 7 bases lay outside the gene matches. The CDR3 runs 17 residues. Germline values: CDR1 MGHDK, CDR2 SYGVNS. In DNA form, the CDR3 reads TGTGCCAGCAGTGACCATCGGGCGGGAGGGAACACCGGGGAGCTGTTTTTT. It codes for CASSDHRAGGNTGELFF.

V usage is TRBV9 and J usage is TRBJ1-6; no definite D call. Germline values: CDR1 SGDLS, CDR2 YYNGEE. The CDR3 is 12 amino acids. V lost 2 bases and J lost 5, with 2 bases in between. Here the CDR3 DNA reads TGTGCCAGCAGCGTCGATAATTCACCCCTCCACTTT. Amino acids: CASSVDNSPLHF.

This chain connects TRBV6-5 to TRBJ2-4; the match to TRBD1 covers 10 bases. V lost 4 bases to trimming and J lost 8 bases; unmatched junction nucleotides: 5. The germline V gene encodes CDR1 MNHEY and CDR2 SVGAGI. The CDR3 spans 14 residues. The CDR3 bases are TGTGCCAGCAGTTCGCGGGACAGGGGCGACATTCAGTACTTC. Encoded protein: CASSSRDRGDIQYF.

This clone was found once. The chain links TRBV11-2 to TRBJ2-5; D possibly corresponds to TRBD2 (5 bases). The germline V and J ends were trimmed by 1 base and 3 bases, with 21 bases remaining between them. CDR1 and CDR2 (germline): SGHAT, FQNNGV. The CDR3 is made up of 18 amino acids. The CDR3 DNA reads TGTGCCAGCAGCTTAGTTTTGGCAGGACTCCCATCCGAAGAGACCCAGTACTTC. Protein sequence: CASSLVLAGLPSEETQYF.

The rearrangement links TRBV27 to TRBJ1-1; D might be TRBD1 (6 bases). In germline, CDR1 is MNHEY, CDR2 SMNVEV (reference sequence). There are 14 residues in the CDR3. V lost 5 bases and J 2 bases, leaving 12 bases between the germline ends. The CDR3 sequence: CASSRPGANTEAFF. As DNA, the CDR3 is TGTGCCAGCAGTCGACCAGGGGCCAACACTGAAGCTTTCTTT.

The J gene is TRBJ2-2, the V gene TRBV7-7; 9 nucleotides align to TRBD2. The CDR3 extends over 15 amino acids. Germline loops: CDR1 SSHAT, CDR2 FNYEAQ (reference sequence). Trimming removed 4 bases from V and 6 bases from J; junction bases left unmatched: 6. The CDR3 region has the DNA TGTGCCAGCAGCTCCATAGCGGGAGTGCCCGGGGAGCTGTTTTTT. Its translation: CASSSIAGVPGELFF.

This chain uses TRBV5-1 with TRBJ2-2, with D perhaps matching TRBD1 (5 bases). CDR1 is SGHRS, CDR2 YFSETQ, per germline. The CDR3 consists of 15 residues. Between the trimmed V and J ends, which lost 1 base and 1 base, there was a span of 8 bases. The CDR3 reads CASSLFRENTGELFF. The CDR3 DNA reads TGCGCCAGCAGCTTGTTCAGGGAGAACACCGGGGAGCTGTTTTTT.

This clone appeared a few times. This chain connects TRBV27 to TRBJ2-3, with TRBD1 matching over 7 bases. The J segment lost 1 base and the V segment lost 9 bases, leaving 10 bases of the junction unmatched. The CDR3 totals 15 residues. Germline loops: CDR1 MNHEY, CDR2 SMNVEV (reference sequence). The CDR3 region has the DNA TGTGCCAGTAATGACCGGGACAGAGGCACAGATACGCAGTATTTT. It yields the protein CASNDRDRGTDTQYF.

CDR3 DNA: TGTGCCAGCAGCGAGAGTAACTTCTCCTATAATTCACCCCTCCACTTT. The encoded protein is CASSESNFSYNSPLHF. V gene TRBV9 combines with J gene TRBJ1-6; D remains ambiguous. The CDR3 sequence is 16 residues long. Germline V lookup: CDR1 SGDLS, CDR2 YYNGEE. Trimming removed 3 bases from V and 0 bases from J, with 10 bases in between.

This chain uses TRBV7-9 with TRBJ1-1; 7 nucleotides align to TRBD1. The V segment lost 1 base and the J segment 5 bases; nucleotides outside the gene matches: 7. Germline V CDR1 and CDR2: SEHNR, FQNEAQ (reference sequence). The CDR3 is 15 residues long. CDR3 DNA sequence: TGTGCCAGCAGCTTAGAAATAGGGGGCTGGACTGAAGCTTTCTTT. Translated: CASSLEIGGWTEAFF. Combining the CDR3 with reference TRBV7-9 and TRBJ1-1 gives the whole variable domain DTGVSQNPRHKITKRGQNVTFRCDPISEHNRLYWYRQTLGQGPEFLTYFQNEAQLEKSRLLSDRFSAERPKGSFSTLEIQRTEQGDSAMYLCASSLEIGGWTEAFFGQGTRLTVV.

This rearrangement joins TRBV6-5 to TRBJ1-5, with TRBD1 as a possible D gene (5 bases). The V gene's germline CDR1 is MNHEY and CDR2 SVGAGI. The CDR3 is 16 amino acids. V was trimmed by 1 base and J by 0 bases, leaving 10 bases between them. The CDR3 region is CASSYLTAYSNQPQHF. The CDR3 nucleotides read TGTGCCAGCAGTTACTTGACAGCCTATAGCAATCAGCCCCAGCATTTT.

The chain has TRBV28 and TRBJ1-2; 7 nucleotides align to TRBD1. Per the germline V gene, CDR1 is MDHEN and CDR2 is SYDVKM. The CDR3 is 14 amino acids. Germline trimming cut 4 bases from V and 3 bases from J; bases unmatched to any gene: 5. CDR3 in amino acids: CASSYRQGYYGYTF. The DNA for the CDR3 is TGTGCCAGCAGTTACCGACAGGGATACTATGGCTACACCTTC.

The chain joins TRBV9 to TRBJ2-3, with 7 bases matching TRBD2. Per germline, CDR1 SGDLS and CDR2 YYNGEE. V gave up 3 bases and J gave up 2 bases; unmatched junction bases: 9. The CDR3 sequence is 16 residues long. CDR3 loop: CASSARRGLHTDTQYF. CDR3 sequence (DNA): TGTGCCAGCAGCGCGAGACGGGGACTACACACAGATACGCAGTATTTT.

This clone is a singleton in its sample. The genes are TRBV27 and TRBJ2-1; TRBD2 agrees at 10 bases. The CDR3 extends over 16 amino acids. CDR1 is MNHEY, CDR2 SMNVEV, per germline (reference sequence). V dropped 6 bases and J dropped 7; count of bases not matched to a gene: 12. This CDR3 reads CASSSPLAGAGNEQFF. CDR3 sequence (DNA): TGTGCCAGCAGCAGTCCCCTAGCGGGAGCTGGGAATGAGCAGTTCTTC.